Here is one T cell receptor (beta chain) with its context. Its antigen is still unknown. These data are taken from a study of graft-versus-host responses after intestinal transplantation. Study background: All of the recipients had induction that used anti-thymocyte globulin, then tacrolimus and steroids for approximately 3 years. Broader study findings: Recipient marrow contained GvH clones, some of which appeared first in ileum or blood. The highest levels of circulating GvH clones went along with early declines in HvG clones after transplant. Some patients had graft-donor T cell macrochimerism. In their allografts, the ratios of graft-versus-host to host-versus-graft T cell clones were high.

Trimming at V came to 2 bases and at J to 3 bases, leaving 8 bases not matched to a gene. CDR3 length: 17 residues. In germline, CDR1 is MGHDK, CDR2 SYGVNS. Sequencing used immunoSEQ multiplex PCR; TCRdb keeps in-frame clones, though not all of them. This sample carries around 100,000 clones, more than 85% of them seen once, and the ten largest clones take less than 1.5%. The receptor's source is a human donor who received an intestinal transplant. The gene calls are TRBV25-1 and TRBJ2-1; the match to TRBD1 covers 9 bases. The sequencing here drew on unstimulated CD8+ T cells sorted from spleen or lymph node cells, taken before intestinal transplant. CDR3 sequence (DNA): TGTGCCAGCAGTGAAAGGGGACAGGGCAACTTCTACAATGAGCAGTTCTTC. Translated, it gives CASSERGQGNFYNEQFF.